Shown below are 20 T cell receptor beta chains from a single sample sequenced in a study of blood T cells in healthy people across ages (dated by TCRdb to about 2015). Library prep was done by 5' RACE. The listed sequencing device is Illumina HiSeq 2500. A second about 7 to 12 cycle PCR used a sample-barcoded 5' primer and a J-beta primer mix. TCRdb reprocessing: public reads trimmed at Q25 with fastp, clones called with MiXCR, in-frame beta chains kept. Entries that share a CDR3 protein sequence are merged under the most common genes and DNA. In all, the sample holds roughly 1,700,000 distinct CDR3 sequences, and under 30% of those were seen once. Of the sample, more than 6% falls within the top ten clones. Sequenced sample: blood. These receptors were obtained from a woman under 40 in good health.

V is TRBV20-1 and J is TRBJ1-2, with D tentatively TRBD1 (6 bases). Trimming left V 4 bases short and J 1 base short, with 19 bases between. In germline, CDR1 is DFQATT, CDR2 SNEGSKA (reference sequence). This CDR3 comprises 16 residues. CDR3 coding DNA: TGCAGTGCTAACGGACCGATAAGGGGGGGTAACTATGGCTACACCTTC. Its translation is CSANGPIRGGNYGYTF.

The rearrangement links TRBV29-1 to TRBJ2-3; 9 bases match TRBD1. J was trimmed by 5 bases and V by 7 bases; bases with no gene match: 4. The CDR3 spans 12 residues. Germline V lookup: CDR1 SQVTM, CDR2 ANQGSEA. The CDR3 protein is CSGGQGVDTQYF. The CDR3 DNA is TGCAGCGGGGGACAGGGCGTAGATACGCAGTATTTT.

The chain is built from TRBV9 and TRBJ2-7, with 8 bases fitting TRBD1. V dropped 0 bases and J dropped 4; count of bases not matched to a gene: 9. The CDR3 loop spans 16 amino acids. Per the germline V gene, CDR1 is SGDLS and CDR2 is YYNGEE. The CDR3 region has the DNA TGTGCCAGCAGCGTAGTCACGACAGGGGCGATTTACGAGCAGTACTTC. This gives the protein CASSVVTTGAIYEQYF.

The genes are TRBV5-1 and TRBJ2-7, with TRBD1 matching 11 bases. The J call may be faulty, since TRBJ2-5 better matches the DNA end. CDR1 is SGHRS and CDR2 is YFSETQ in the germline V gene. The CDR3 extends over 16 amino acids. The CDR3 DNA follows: TGCGCCAGCTCCCGGGACAGGGGGACGGGACGAGAGACCCAGTACTTC. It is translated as CASSRDRGTGRETQYF.

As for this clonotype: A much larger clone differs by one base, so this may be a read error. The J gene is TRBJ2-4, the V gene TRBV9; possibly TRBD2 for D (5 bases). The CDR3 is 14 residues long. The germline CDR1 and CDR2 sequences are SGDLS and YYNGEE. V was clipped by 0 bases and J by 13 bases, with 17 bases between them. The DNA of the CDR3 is TGTGCCAGCAGCGTAGATCTCCTCCGGGGTGAGCAGTACTTC. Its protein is CASSVDLLRGEQYF.

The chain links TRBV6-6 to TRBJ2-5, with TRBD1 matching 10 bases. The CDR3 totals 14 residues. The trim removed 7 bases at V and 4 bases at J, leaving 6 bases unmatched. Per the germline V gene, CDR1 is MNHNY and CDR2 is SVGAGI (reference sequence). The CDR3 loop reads CASNDRGRGETQYF. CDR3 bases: TGTGCCAGCAATGACAGGGGGCGCGGAGAGACCCAGTACTTC.

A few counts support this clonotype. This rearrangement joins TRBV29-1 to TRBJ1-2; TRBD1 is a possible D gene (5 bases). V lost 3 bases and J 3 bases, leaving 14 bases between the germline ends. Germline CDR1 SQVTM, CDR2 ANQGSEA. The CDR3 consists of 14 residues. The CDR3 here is CSVDRLQGDYGYTF. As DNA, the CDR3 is TGCAGCGTTGACCGGCTTCAGGGTGACTATGGCTACACCTTC.

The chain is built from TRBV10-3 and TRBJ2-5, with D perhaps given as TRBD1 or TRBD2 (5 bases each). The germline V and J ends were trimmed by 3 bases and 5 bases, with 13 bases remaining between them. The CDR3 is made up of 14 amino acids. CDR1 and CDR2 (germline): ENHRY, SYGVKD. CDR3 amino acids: CAISDGRAGETQYF. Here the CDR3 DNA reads TGTGCCATCAGTGATGGCAGGGCGGGCGAGACCCAGTACTTC.

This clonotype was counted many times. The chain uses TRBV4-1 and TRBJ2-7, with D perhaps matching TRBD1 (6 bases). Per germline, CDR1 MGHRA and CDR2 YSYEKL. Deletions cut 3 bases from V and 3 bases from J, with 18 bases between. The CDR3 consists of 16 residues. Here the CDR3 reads CASSQRTAENLYEQYF. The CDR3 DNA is TGCGCCAGCAGCCAGCGGACAGCTGAGAACCTCTACGAGCAGTACTTC.

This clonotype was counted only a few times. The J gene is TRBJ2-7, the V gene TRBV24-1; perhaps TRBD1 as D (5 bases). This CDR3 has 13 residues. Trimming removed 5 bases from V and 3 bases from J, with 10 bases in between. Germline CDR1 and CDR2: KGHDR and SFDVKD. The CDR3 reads CATSAATDYEQYF. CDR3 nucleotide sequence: TGTGCCACCAGTGCCGCGACAGACTACGAGCAGTACTTC.

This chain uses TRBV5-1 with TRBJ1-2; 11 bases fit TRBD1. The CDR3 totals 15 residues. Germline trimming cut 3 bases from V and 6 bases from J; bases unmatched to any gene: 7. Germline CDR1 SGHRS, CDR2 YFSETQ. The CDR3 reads CASSWGTGGSDGYTF. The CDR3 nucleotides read TGCGCCAGCAGCTGGGGGACAGGGGGTAGCGATGGCTACACCTTC.

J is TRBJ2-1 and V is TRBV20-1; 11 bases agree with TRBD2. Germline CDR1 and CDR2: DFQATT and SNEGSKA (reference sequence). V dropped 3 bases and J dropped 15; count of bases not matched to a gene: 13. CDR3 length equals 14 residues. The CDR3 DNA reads TGCAGTGCTAGTCTGGGGACTAGCGGACTGAGCGGGTTCTTC. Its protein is CSASLGTSGLSGFF.

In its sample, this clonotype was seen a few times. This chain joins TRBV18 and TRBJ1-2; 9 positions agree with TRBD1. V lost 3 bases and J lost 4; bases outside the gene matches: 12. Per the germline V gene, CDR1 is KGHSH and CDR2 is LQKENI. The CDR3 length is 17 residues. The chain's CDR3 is CASSPWDRVLSVYGYTF. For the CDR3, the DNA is TGTGCCAGCTCACCCTGGGACAGGGTCTTGTCGGTCTATGGCTACACCTTC.

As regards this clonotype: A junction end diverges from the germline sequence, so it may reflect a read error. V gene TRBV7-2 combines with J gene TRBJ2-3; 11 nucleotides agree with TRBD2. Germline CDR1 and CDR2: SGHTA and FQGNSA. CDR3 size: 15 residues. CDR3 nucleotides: TGTGCCAGCAGCGCCTTAGCGGGGGGGCGGGATATGCAGTATTTT. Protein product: CASSALAGGRDMQYF.

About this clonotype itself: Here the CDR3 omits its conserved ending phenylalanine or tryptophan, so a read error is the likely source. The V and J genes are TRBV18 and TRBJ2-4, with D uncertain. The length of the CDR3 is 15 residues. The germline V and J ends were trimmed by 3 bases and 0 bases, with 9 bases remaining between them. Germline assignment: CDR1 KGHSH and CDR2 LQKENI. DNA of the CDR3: TGTGCCAGCTCACCGACCGCCCTAGCCAAAAACATTCAGTACTTG. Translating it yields CASSPTALAKNIQYL.

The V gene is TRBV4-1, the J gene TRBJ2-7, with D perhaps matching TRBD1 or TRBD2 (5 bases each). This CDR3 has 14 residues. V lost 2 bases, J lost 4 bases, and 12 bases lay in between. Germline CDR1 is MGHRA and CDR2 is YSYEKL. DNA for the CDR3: TGCGCCAGCAGCCAACCGGGACGGAAGTACGAGCAGTACTTC. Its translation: CASSQPGRKYEQYF.

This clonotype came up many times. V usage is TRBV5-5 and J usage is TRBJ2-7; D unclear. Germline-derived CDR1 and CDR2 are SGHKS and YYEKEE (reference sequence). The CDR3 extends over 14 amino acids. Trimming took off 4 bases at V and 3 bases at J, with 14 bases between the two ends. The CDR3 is CASSLPTPDYEQYF. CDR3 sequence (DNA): TGTGCCAGCAGCCTCCCCACACCAGACTACGAGCAGTACTTC.

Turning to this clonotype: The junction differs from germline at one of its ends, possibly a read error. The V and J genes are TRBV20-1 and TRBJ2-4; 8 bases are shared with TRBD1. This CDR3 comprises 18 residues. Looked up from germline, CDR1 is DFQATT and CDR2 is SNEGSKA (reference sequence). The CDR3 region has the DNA TGCAATGCTAGAGACCAGGGGGCGCGGGCACTAGCCAAAAACATTCAGTACTTC. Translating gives CNARDQGARALAKNIQYF.

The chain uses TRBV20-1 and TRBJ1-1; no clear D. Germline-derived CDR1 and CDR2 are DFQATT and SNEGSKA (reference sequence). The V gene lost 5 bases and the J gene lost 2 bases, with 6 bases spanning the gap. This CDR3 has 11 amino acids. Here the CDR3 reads CSADINTEAFF. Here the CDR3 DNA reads TGCAGTGCTGACATCAACACTGAAGCTTTCTTT.

DNA of the CDR3: TGTGCCAGCAACAATTTAGCGGGAGGGTTAGATACGCAGTATTTT. Translation gives CASNNLAGGLDTQYF. The chain recombines TRBV7-6 with TRBJ2-3, with TRBD2 matching over 11 bases. Per germline, CDR1 SGHVS and CDR2 FNYEAQ. Unmatched junction bases numbered 8, after V lost 7 bases and J lost 5 bases. The length of the CDR3 is 15 residues.